This T cell receptor (beta chain) was sequenced for a study of cytomegalovirus exposure and HLA in healthy donors. Study-wide background: Genotyping showed 75% to 90% of hundreds of donors falling in the Caucasian-associated ancestry cluster.

This CDR3 has 15 amino acids. V dropped 2 bases and J dropped 5; count of bases not matched to a gene: 5. Germline CDR1 reads KGHSH; CDR2 reads LQKENI. A word on this clone: Its specificity is not known.

Findings of the study overall: Analysis performed later found roughly 18,000 TCR beta sequences associated with HLA alleles at 0.05 false discovery rate. The authors enumerated under 200 TCR beta chains as linked to cytomegalovirus. The sole available immune exposure information was CMV serostatus.

The PCR was carried out with 60 Vbeta primers and 13 Jbeta primers. Only in-frame clones appear in the TCRdb table, and some are missing; sequencing was by immunoSEQ multiplex PCR. This table lists tens of thousands of clones. The chain recombines TRBV18 with TRBJ2-7, with TRBD1 matching over 11 bases. The origin of this receptor is a female donor in good health and CMV-seropositive. The sequenced sample was PBMCs. CDR3 in DNA: TGTGCCAGCTCACCAAGGACAGGGGGCGGCCACGAGCAGTACTTC. It specifies CASSPRTGGGHEQYF.